The sequence of this T cell receptor (beta chain) was determined in a study of OX40 agonist ivuxolimab in advanced cancers. V was cut by 3 bases and J by 2 bases, with 8 bases left in between. The CDR3 loop spans 13 amino acids. From germline, CDR1 is MNHEY and CDR2 SMNVEV (reference sequence). TCRdb keeps only in-frame clones here, not all; method: immunoSEQ multiplex PCR. In the table there are about 40,000 clones, approximately 90% of which are singletons. Note on this clone: What it binds is unknown.

Study-wide findings and caveats: With doses of 0.1 to 3.0 mg/kg, CD4+ and CD8+ blood T cells had undergone clonal expansion by week 6.

The specimen comprised CD4+ or CD8+ T cells sorted from blood, sampled in a trial of the OX40 agonist ivuxolimab. This clonotype was sampled from an adult with an advanced solid tumor such as melanoma, head and neck, liver or kidney cancer. This chain links TRBV27 with TRBJ2-7; D is perhaps TRBD2 (5 bases). The CDR3 here is CASSFGRAYEQYF. For the CDR3, the DNA is TGTGCCAGCAGTTTTGGGCGGGCCTACGAGCAGTACTTC.